The TCR beta chain described here comes from a study of T cell repertoires in cytomegalovirus infection. Study context: The public TCR beta signatures pointed to both CMV infection and matching HLA type.

MiXCR was run by TCRdb on the reads, yielding one entry per CDR3 protein. This sample has roughly 990,000 distinct CDR3 sequences, with around 32% found just once. Concerning this clonotype: Its antigen is unknown.

Trimming removed 3 bases from V and 3 bases from J, with 11 bases in between. Germline assignment: CDR1 LNHDA and CDR2 SQIVND (reference sequence). The length of the CDR3 is 14 residues. The rearrangement links TRBV19 to TRBJ1-1; maybe TRBD1 (5 bases). The TCR sequence derives from a human donor in good health (CMV status not recorded). Some clones in this sample may be carry-over from other donors' samples. This specimen was cultured CD8+ T cells from PBMCs, taken from culture after CMV antigen stimulation. The CDR3 coding sequence is TGTGCCAGTAGTATTGGAGGGGCGGACACTGAAGCTTTCTTT. Translating gives CASSIGGADTEAFF.